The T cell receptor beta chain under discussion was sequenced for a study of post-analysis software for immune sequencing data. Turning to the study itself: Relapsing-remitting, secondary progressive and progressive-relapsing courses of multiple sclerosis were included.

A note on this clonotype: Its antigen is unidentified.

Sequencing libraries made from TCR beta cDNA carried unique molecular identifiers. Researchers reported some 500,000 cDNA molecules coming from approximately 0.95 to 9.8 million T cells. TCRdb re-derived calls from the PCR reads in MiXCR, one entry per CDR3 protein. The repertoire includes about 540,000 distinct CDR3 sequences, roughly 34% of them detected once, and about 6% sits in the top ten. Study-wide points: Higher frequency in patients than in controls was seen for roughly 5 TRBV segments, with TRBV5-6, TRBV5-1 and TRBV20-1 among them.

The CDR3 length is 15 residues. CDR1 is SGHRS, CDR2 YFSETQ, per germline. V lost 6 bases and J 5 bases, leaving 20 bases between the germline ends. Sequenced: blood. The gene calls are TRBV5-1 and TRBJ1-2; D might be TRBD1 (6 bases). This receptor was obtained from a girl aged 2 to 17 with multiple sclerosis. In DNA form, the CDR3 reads TGCGCCAGCACGAGGTCCGCGCAGGGGAGTTATGGCTACACCTTC. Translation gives CASTRSAQGSYGYTF. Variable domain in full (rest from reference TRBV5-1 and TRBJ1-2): KAGVTQTPRYLIKTRGQQVTLSCSPISGHRSVSWYQQTPGQGLQFLFEYFSETQRNKGNFPGRFSGRQFSNSRSEMNVSTLELGDSALYLCASTRSAQGSYGYTFGSGTRLTVV.